This TCR beta chain is drawn from a study of beta chain features in type 1 diabetes. Study as a whole: All samples together contributed around 100,000,000 sorted cells for examination.

Notes on the study in general: Researchers reported that naive, central memory and Treg TCRB repertoires appeared more similar in patients than in healthy donors.

Sorting with CD45RO/CCR7/CD25/CD127/CD95/CD27 yielded naive, central memory, regulatory and stem-like memory CD4+ cells. Purity above 95% was achieved in all sorted populations. In this sample, this clone turned up a few times. Its cognate antigen is unknown. Expressed TCRB transcripts were sequenced after all isolated RNA was converted to cDNA. Profiled with immunoSEQ multiplex PCR; TCRdb holds only in-frame clones, not every one. The repertoire holds roughly 380,000 clones, with around a fifth as singletons. This CDR3 is built from 16 residues. Trimming shortened V by 6 bases and J by 3 bases, and 19 bases separated the two germline ends. CDR1 and CDR2 (germline): MDHEN, SYDVKM.

The source of this sequence is a woman under 30 in good health. V is TRBV28 and J is TRBJ2-3, with D perhaps TRBD2 (5 bases). What was sequenced was naive CD4+ T cells from blood. CDR3: CASSSGKVSGTDTQYF. DNA for the CDR3: TGTGCCAGCAGCAGCGGAAAGGTTTCGGGGACAGATACGCAGTATTTT.